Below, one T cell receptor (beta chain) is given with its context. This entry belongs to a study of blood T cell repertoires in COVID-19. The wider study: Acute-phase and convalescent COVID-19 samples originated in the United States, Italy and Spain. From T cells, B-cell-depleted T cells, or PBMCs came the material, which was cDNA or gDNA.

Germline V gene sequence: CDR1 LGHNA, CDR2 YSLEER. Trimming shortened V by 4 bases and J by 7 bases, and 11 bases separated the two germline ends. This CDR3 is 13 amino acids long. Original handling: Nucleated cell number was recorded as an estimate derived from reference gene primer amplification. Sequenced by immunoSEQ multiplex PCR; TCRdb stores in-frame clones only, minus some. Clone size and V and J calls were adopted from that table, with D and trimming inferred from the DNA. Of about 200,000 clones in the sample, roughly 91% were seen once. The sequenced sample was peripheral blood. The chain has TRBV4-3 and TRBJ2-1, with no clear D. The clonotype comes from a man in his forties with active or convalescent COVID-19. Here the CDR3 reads CASSPLNGNEQFF. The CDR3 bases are TGCGCCAGCAGCCCTTTAAACGGGAATGAGCAGTTCTTC.